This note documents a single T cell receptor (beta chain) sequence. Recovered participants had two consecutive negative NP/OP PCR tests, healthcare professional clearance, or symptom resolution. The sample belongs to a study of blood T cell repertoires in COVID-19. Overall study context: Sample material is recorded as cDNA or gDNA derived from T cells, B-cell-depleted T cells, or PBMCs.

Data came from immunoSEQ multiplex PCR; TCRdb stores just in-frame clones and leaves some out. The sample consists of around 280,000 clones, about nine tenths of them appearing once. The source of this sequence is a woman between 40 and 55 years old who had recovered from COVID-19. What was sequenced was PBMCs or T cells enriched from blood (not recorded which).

CDR3 loop: CASTGTSGRANEQFF. CDR3 DNA sequence: TGTGCCAGCACCGGGACTAGCGGGAGGGCCAATGAGCAGTTCTTC. This rearrangement joins TRBV5-5 to TRBJ2-1; 16 nucleotides align to TRBD2. Trimming removed 6 bases from V and 6 bases from J; junction bases left unmatched: 3. The length of the CDR3 is 15 residues. Germline assignment: CDR1 SGHKS and CDR2 YYEKEE (reference sequence).